A single sample is the source of the 21 T cell receptor beta chains below, sequenced in a study of early T cells in non-severe SARS-CoV-2 infection. One entry per CDR3 protein results from TCRdb running MiXCR on the 5' RACE reads. Of about 69,000 distinct CDR3 sequences listed, about 10% are singletons. Here the sequenced sample was whole blood, taken at baseline. All receptors derive from an adult who was a healthcare worker with PCR-confirmed SARS-CoV-2 infection or an uninfected control (not recorded which).

DNA of the CDR3: TGTGCCAGCAGCCGACAGGGCGGGGGGAGCTCCTACGAGCAGTACTTC. This translates into CASSRQGGGSSYEQYF. The chain couples TRBV7-6 to TRBJ2-7; weak D call: TRBD2 (8 bases). The CDR3 spans 16 residues. CDR1 SGHVS and CDR2 FNYEAQ come from the germline V gene. Trimming left V 5 bases short and J 0 bases short, with 17 bases between.

This clonotype has more than one count but fewer than ten. The V call is TRBV29-1, the J call TRBJ2-1; perhaps TRBD1 as D (5 bases). CDR3 size: 16 residues. With 0 bases removed from V and 6 bases from J, the gap between germline ends came to 18 bases. The germline V gene encodes CDR1 SQVTM and CDR2 ANQGSEA. CDR3 residues: CSVEDLKGASTNEQFF. Written as DNA, the CDR3 is TGCAGCGTTGAAGATCTTAAAGGGGCCTCCACCAATGAGCAGTTCTTC.

V is TRBV5-1 and J is TRBJ1-1, with D possibly matching TRBD1 (6 bases). CDR3 size: 15 residues. Germline V gives CDR1 SGHRS, CDR2 YFSETQ. V gave up 7 bases and J gave up 1 base, with 17 bases separating them. The CDR3 DNA reads TGCGCCAGCCGAAGGGGGGAGATGGCGAACACTGAAGCTTTCTTT. It codes for CASRRGEMANTEAFF.

This chain links TRBV29-1 with TRBJ2-5, with D uncertain. V was cut by 4 bases and J by 1 base, with 7 bases left in between. This CDR3 comprises 12 residues. The germline CDR1 and CDR2 sequences are SQVTM and ANQGSEA. The CDR3 is CSVVLGQETQYF. The DNA of the CDR3 is TGCAGCGTTGTTCTGGGCCAAGAGACCCAGTACTTC. Combining the CDR3 with reference TRBV29-1 and TRBJ2-5 gives the whole variable domain SAVISQKPSRDICQRGTSLTIQCQVDSQVTMMFWYRQQPGQSLTLIATANQGSEATYESGFVIDKFPISRPNLTFSTLTVSNMSPEDSSIYLCSVVLGQETQYFGPGTRLLVL.

This clonotype was seen many times. This chain uses TRBV6-1 with TRBJ2-6; D is tentatively TRBD1 or TRBD2 (5 bases each). CDR3 length: 19 residues. From germline, CDR1 is MNHNS and CDR2 SASEGT. V lost 3 bases to trimming and J lost 1 base, with 19 bases between them. CDR3 bases: TGTGCCAGCAGTGAGCCCTCCCCCCGGGGCGGTTCTGGGGCCAACGTCCTGACTTTC. It encodes CASSEPSPRGGSGANVLTF.

The table lists this clonotype with many counts. The chain uses TRBV4-3 and TRBJ1-3; 9 bases map to TRBD1. CDR1 and CDR2 from the germline V gene are LGHNA and YSLEER. V lost 3 bases to trimming and J lost 8 bases; unmatched junction nucleotides: 11. CDR3 length: 16 amino acids. The CDR3 loop is CASSHTPGTGSDTIYF. DNA of the CDR3: TGCGCCAGCAGCCATACACCTGGGACAGGGTCAGACACCATATATTTT.

This clonotype was seen a few times. The chain recombines TRBV12-3 or TRBV12-4 with TRBJ2-3, with TRBD1 as a possible D gene (5 bases). This CDR3 spans 15 amino acids. The V and J ends lost 1 base and 4 bases respectively, with 12 bases between them. The CDR3 DNA sequence: TGTGCCAGCAGTTTAGGGGGCGCGTTAGCAGATACGCAGTATTTT. It encodes CASSLGGALADTQYF.

The chain has TRBV5-5 and TRBJ1-2, with 10 bases aligning to TRBD1. The length of the CDR3 is 14 residues. J was trimmed by 3 bases and V by 6 bases; bases with no gene match: 5. Germline CDR1 SGHKS, CDR2 YYEKEE (reference sequence). CDR3 DNA: TGTGCCAGCAAGACAGGGGGCAAGGACTATGGCTACACCTTC. This sequence encodes CASKTGGKDYGYTF.

The rearrangement joins TRBV9 to TRBJ1-3; 7 bases map to TRBD1. This CDR3 spans 13 amino acids. CDR1 and CDR2 (germline): SGDLS, YYNGEE. The V and J ends lost 0 bases and 7 bases, in that order; junction bases with no gene match: 1. CDR3 residues: CASSVGQGNTIYF. Here the CDR3 DNA reads TGTGCCAGCAGCGTAGGACAGGGCAACACCATATATTTT. Looking up the rest from reference TRBV9 and TRBJ1-3 gives the full variable domain: DSGVTQTPKHLITATGQRVTLRCSPRSGDLSVYWYQQSLDQGLQFLIQYYNGEERAKGNILERFSAQQFPDLHSELNLSSLELGDSALYFCASSVGQGNTIYFGEGSWLTVV.

This clonotype was seen only a few times. The chain joins TRBV5-1 to TRBJ2-7, with 8 bases aligning to TRBD2. The trim removed 3 bases at V and 5 bases at J, leaving 4 bases unmatched. Germline V lookup: CDR1 SGHRS, CDR2 YFSETQ. This CDR3 region has 13 residues. The DNA of the CDR3 is TGCGCCAGCAGCTCGGGCGGGGGGAACGAGCAGTACTTC. Protein: CASSSGGGNEQYF.

This clonotype was observed a handful of times. The rearrangement links TRBV2 to TRBJ2-2; D ambiguous. With 10 bases removed from V and 2 bases from J, the gap between germline ends came to 14 bases. Germline assignment: CDR1 SNHLY and CDR2 FYNNEI. The CDR3 is made up of 14 amino acids. CDR3 sequence: CATMPSRNTGELFF. The CDR3 DNA reads TGTGCCACCATGCCATCGAGAAACACCGGGGAGCTGTTTTTT.

This clonotype was seen at least ten times. The chain couples TRBV10-3 to TRBJ2-1; possible D gene TRBD2, 6 bases. The CDR3 length is 17 residues. The V gene lost 2 bases and the J gene lost 0 bases, with 14 bases spanning the gap. Germline V gene data show CDR1 as ENHRY and CDR2 as SYGVKD. For the CDR3, the DNA is TGTGCCATCAGTGAGCAAGGACTACGACGCTCCTACAATGAGCAGTTCTTC. This translates into CAISEQGLRRSYNEQFF.

This clonotype was observed at least ten times. This chain links TRBV2 with TRBJ2-1; 7 nucleotides align to TRBD2. Germline CDR1 reads SNHLY; CDR2 reads FYNNEI. The trim removed 1 base at V and 7 bases at J, leaving 7 bases unmatched. The CDR3 extends over 15 amino acids. The DNA for the CDR3 is TGTGCCAGCAGTGAAGTAGCTAGCGGAAGGAATGAGCAGTTCTTC. This codes for CASSEVASGRNEQFF.

This clonotype was recorded many times. The chain carries TRBV25-1 and TRBJ2-4; D is unresolved. CDR1 MGHDK and CDR2 SYGVNS come from the germline V gene. The CDR3 spans 15 residues. V was trimmed by 1 base and J by 0 bases, leaving 7 bases between them. The CDR3 loop is CASSESYLAKNIQYF. CDR3 coding DNA: TGTGCCAGCAGTGAATCTTACTTAGCCAAAAACATTCAGTACTTC.

The J gene is TRBJ1-3, the V gene TRBV7-9, with TRBD1 matching over 11 bases. The V and J ends lost 5 bases and 2 bases, in that order; junction bases with no gene match: 2. The CDR3 extends over 15 amino acids. The germline V gene has CDR1 SEHNR and CDR2 FQNEAQ (reference sequence). In DNA, the CDR3 is TGTGCCAGCAGCGAGGGACAGGGGGCTGGAAACACCATATATTTT. Its translation is CASSEGQGAGNTIYF.

This clonotype was picked up a small number of times. The CDR3 sequence: CASSLTAGANYNEQFF. DNA of the CDR3: TGTGCCAGCAGCTTAACGGCGGGAGCGAACTACAATGAGCAGTTCTTC. The genes are TRBV7-3 and TRBJ2-1; the match to TRBD2 covers 7 bases. The length of the CDR3 is 16 residues. Germline lookup yields CDR1 SGHTA and CDR2 FQGTGA. After removal of 0 bases from V and 3 bases from J, the junction contained 5 bases not matched to a gene.

V and J are TRBV2 and TRBJ1-2, with D uncertain. V lost 8 bases and J lost 0, with 7 bases in between. The V gene's germline CDR1 is SNHLY and CDR2 FYNNEI. This CDR3 is built from 12 residues. The CDR3 region has the DNA TGTGCCAGCGGGAGAACTAACTATGGCTACACCTTC. As protein: CASGRTNYGYTF.

This clonotype has ten or more counts. The chain joins TRBV20-1 to TRBJ1-4; D is undetermined. V lost 0 bases and J 8 bases, leaving 13 bases between the germline ends. CDR1 and CDR2 from the germline V gene are DFQATT and SNEGSKA (reference sequence). The CDR3 contains 14 residues. CDR3 sequence (DNA): TGCAGTGCTAGAGATGGGAGGGTCGGGGAAAAACTGTTTTTT. It yields the protein CSARDGRVGEKLFF.

This clonotype was counted many times. This rearrangement joins TRBV19 to TRBJ2-7; D is possibly TRBD2 (5 bases). The CDR3 totals 14 residues. Per the germline V gene, CDR1 is LNHDA and CDR2 is SQIVND (reference sequence). V was trimmed by 3 bases and J by 2 bases, leaving 11 bases between them. CDR3 nucleotide sequence: TGTGCCAGTAGTATTAGGAGGAGAACCTACGAGCAGTACTTC. Protein sequence: CASSIRRRTYEQYF.

The table lists this clonotype with many counts. The chain recombines TRBV30 with TRBJ2-1; 14 bases are shared with TRBD2. The V segment lost 3 bases and the J segment 7 bases; nucleotides outside the gene matches: 8. The germline V gene has CDR1 GTSNPN and CDR2 SVGIG (reference sequence). The CDR3 consists of 16 residues. CDR3 sequence reads: CAWSAYGTSGRNEQFF. Here the CDR3 DNA reads TGTGCCTGGAGCGCATACGGGACTAGCGGGAGAAATGAGCAGTTCTTC.

This clonotype was seen only a few times. The gene calls are TRBV14 and TRBJ1-1; 7 bases match TRBD1. Germline V gene sequence: CDR1 SGHDN, CDR2 FVKESK. V lost 4 bases to trimming and J lost 5 bases; unmatched junction nucleotides: 13. This CDR3 comprises 16 residues. In nucleotides, the CDR3 is TGTGCCAGCAGCCGGGTACAGGGGCGAAGGAGGACTGAAGCTTTCTTT. Its translation: CASSRVQGRRRTEAFF.